This TCR beta chain was recorded in a study of blood T cell repertoires in COVID-19. Study summary: Acute-phase and convalescent COVID-19 samples originated in the United States, Italy and Spain. From T cells, B-cell-depleted T cells, or PBMCs came the material, which was cDNA or gDNA.

Original processing notes: Amplifying reference gene primers gave estimates of nucleated cell counts. Repertoires were generated with immunoSEQ multiplex PCR, while TCRdb's copy carries only in-frame clones and drops some. V and J calls and clone size follow that table, whereas D and trimming were derived from the DNA. This table holds over 150,000 clones, about 88% found once. V shed 4 bases and J 5 bases; nucleotides not matched to a gene: 5. The CDR3 runs 14 residues. CDR1 is ENHRY and CDR2 is SYGVKD in the germline V gene. The sample taken for sequencing was peripheral blood. This chain connects TRBV10-3 to TRBJ1-1; 9 bases are a match to TRBD1. The receptor was derived from a man in his forties with active or convalescent COVID-19. DNA for the CDR3: TGTGCCATCAGTGGCTCGGACAGGGGTACTGAAGCTTTCTTT. Translating gives CAISGSDRGTEAFF.